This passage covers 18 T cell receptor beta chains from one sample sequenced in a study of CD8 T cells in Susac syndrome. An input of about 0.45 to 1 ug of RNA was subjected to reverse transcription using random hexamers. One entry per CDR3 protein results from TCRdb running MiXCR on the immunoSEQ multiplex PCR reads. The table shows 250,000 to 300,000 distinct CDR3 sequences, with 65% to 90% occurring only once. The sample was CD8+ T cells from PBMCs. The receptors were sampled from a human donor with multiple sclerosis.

CDR3 sequence: CASSVSGTPYNEQFF. The CDR3 bases are TGTGCCAGCAGCGTCTCCGGAACTCCCTACAATGAGCAGTTCTTC. The chain couples TRBV9 to TRBJ2-1; D not certain. Looked up from germline, CDR1 is SGDLS and CDR2 is YYNGEE. The CDR3 consists of 15 residues. The V end was cut by 2 bases, the J end by 2 bases, with 11 bases between.

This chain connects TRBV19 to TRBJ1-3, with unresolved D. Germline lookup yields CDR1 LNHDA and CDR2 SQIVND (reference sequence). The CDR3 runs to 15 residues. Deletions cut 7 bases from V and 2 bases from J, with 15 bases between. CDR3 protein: CASTPLPGPGNTIYF. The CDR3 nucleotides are TGTGCCAGTACCCCACTACCAGGCCCTGGAAACACCATATATTTT.

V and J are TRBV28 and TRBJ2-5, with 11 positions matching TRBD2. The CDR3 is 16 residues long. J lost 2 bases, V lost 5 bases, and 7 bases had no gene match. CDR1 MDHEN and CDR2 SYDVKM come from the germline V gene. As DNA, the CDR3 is TGTGCCAGCAGTCTCAAGACTAGCGGGGTACAAGAGACCCAGTACTTC. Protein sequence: CASSLKTSGVQETQYF.

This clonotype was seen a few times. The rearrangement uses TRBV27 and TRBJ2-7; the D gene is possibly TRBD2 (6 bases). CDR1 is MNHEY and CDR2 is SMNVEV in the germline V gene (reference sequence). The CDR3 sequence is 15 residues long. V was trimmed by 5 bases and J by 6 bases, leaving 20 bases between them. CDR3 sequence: CASSNLGTGLIEQYF. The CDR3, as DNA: TGTGCCAGCAGTAACCTTGGGACGGGACTCATCGAGCAGTACTTC.

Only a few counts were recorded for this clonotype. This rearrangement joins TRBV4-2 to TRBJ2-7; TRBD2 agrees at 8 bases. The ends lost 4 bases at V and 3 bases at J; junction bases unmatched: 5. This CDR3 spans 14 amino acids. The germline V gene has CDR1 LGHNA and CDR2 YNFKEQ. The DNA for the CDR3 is TGTGCCAGCAGCCCGGGGGGGCTAATCTACGAGCAGTACTTC. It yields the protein CASSPGGLIYEQYF.

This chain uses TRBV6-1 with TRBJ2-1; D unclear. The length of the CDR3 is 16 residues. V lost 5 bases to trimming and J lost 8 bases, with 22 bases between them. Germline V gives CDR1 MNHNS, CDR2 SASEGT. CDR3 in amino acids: CASSTPPGPKWDEQFF. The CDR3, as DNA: TGTGCCAGCAGTACACCTCCGGGTCCTAAGTGGGATGAGCAGTTCTTC.

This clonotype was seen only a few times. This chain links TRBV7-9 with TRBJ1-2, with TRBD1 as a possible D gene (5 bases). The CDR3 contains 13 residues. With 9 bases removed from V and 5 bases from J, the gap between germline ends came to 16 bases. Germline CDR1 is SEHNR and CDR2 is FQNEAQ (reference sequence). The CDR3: CASSLGPLYGYTF. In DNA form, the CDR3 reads TGTGCCAGTAGTCTGGGACCGCTTTATGGCTACACCTTC.

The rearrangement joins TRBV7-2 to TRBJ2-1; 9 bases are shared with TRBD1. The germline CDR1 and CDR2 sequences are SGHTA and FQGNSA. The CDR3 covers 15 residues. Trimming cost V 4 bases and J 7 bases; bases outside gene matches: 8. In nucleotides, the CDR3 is TGTGCCAGCAGCTCTACAGGGGGCTCGTGGAATGAGCAGTTCTTC. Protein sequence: CASSSTGGSWNEQFF.

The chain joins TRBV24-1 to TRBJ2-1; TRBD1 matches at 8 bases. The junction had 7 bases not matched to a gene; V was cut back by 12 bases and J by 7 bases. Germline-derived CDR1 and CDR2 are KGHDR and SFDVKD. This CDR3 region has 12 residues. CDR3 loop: CAVDRVGNEQFF. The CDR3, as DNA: TGTGCCGTGGACAGGGTAGGGAATGAGCAGTTCTTC.

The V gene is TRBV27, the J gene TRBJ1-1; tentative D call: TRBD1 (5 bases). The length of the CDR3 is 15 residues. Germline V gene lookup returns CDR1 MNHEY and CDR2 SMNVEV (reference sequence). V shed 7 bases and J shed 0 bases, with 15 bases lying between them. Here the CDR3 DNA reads TGTGCCAGCACCCTGCGGGGGAACCTGAACACTGAAGCTTTCTTT. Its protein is CASTLRGNLNTEAFF.

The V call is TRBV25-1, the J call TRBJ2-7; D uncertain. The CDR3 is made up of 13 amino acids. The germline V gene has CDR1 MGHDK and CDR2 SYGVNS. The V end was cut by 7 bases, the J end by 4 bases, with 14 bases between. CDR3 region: CASTGRVAYEQYF. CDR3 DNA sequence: TGTGCCAGCACAGGTCGGGTTGCATACGAGCAGTACTTC.

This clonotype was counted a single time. CDR3 amino acids: CASSSRTGNSNQPQHF. The DNA for the CDR3 is TGTGCCAGCAGCTCCCGGACAGGGAATAGCAATCAGCCCCAGCATTTT. The rearrangement joins TRBV12-3 or TRBV12-4 to TRBJ1-5, with 8 bases matching TRBD1. The V segment lost 6 bases and the J segment 0 bases; nucleotides outside the gene matches: 7. The length of the CDR3 is 16 residues.

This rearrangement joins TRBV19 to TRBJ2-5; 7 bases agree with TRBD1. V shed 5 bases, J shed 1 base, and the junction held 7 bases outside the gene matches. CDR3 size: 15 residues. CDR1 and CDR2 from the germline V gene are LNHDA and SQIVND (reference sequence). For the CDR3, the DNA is TGTGCCAGTAGTTTATTGACAGGGTCCCAAGAGACCCAGTACTTC. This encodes CASSLLTGSQETQYF.

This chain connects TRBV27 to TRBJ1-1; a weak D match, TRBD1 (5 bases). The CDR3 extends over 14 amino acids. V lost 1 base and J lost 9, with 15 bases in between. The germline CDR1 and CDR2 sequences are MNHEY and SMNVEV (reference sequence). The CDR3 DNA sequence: TGTGCCAGCAGTTTATTGACTTCGACAGCTCAAGCTTTCTTT. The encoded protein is CASSLLTSTAQAFF.

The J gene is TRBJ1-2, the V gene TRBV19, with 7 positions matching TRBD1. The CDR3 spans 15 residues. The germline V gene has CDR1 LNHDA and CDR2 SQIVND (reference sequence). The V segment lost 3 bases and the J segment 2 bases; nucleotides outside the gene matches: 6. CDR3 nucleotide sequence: TGTGCCAGTAGTATGGAGGCAGGGGGGAACTATGGCTACACCTTC. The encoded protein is CASSMEAGGNYGYTF.

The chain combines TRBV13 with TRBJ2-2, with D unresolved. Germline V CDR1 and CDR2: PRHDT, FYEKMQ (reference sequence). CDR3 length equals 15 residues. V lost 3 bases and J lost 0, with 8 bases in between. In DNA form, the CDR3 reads TGTGCCAGCAGCTTCCTTCGCGCGAACACCGGGGAGCTGTTTTTT. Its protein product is CASSFLRANTGELFF.

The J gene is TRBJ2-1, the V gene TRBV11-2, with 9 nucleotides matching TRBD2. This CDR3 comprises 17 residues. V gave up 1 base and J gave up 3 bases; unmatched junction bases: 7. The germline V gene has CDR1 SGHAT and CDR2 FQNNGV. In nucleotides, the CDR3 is TGTGCCAGCAGCTTAGGACGGACTAGCGCCAACTACAATGAGCAGTTCTTC. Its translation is CASSLGRTSANYNEQFF.

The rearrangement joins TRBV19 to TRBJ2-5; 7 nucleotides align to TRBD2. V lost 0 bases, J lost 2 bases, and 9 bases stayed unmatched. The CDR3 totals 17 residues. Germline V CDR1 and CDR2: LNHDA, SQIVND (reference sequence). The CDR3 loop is CASSIDLASGVQETQYF. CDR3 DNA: TGTGCCAGTAGTATAGATTTGGCTAGCGGAGTACAAGAGACCCAGTACTTC. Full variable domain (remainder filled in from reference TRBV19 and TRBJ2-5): DGGITQSPKYLFRKEGQNVTLSCEQNLNHDAMYWYRQDPGQGLRLIYYSQIVNDFQKGDIAEGYSVSREKKESFPLTVTSAQKNPTAFYLCASSIDLASGVQETQYFGPGTRLLVL.